These T cell receptor beta chains were read from a single sample in a study of blood T cell repertoires in COVID-19. Data came from immunoSEQ multiplex PCR; TCRdb stores just in-frame clones and leaves some out. The sample has approximately 190,000 clones, 80% to 90% seen once. The sequencing sample was made of peripheral blood. These receptors came from a man aged 25 to 45 with active or convalescent COVID-19. The CDR3 runs from the conserved cysteine through the conserved F or W. The D gene is left open where the match is weak. Size is stated for part of the rows, as once, few or many counts, or as a class when the clone is expanded.

V gene,D gene,clone size,J gene,CDR3 DNA,CDR3 protein
TRBV19,TRBD1,.,TRBJ1-1,TGTGCCAGTAGTTTAACAGGGGCATCAACTGAAGCTTTCTTT,CASSLTGASTEAFF
TRBV28,.,few,TRBJ1-1,TGTGCCAGCAGGGCTCAACGGGTCGAAGCTTTCTTT,CASRAQRVEAFF
TRBV4-3,TRBD1,.,TRBJ2-7,TGCGCCAGCAGCCAAAACCCGGCAGGGGGCACCGACGAGCAGTACTTC,CASSQNPAGGTDEQYF
TRBV27,.,.,TRBJ2-1,TGTGCCAGCAGTTTGGAGAAGCAATATACATATTACAATGAGCAGTTCTTC,CASSLEKQYTYYNEQFF
TRBV6-5,TRBD1,.,TRBJ2-5,TGTGCCAGCCACACAGGGGCCCAGACCCAGTACTTC,CASHTGAQTQYF
TRBV5-5,.,.,TRBJ1-1,TGTGCCAGCAGCTTGATTCCTAACACGCGGGGCACTGAAGCTTTCTTT,CASSLIPNTRGTEAFF
TRBV10-3,TRBD2,.,TRBJ2-1,TGTGCCATCAGTGAGGCCGGGACTAGCGGCGCAAATGAGCAGTTCTTC,CAISEAGTSGANEQFF
TRBV18,.,.,TRBJ1-1,TGTGCCAGCTCAGCCCAGGGACAATTGAACACTGAAGCTTTCTTT,CASSAQGQLNTEAFF
TRBV7-2,TRBD1,.,TRBJ1-1,TGTGCCAGCAGCGCCTCCGGGACAGCCTTATGGGCTTTCTTT,CASSASGTALWAFF
TRBV19,.,.,TRBJ2-5,TGTGCCAGTAGTGAAGGGGGGGGTCAAGAGACCCAGTACTTC,CASSEGGGQETQYF
TRBV19,TRBD2,.,TRBJ2-1,TGTGCCAGTAGTATAGTTTGGGGACTAGCAGAAGGTACTGAGCAGTTCTTC,CASSIVWGLAEGTEQFF
TRBV7-9,TRBD2,.,TRBJ2-1,TGTGCCAGCAGCCATCTGGGGAGCGGGAGCTCCTACAATGAGCAGTTCTTC,CASSHLGSGSSYNEQFF
TRBV30,.,.,TRBJ2-2,TGTGCCCCCGACAGCGCCGGGGAGCTGTTTTTT,CAPDSAGELFF
TRBV5-6,.,.,TRBJ1-2,TGTGCCAGCAGCTCAGGGGACTATGGCTACACCTTC,CASSSGDYGYTF
TRBV4-1,TRBD1,.,TRBJ2-3,TGCGCCAGCAGCTCCGGACAGGGCACAGATACGCAGTATTTT,CASSSGQGTDTQYF
TRBV7-2,.,once,TRBJ2-5,TGTGCCAGCAGCCGGTACCAAGAGACCCAGTACTTC,CASSRYQETQYF
TRBV3-1/TRBV3-2,TRBD2,.,TRBJ2-1,TGTGCCAGCAGCCAAGGACCTAGCGGGGAGTACAATGAGCAGTTCTTC,CASSQGPSGEYNEQFF
TRBV12-5,.,.,TRBJ2-7,TGTGCTAGTGGTTCCCCCAGGGGCCCCTACGAGCAGTACTTC,CASGSPRGPYEQYF
TRBV3-1/TRBV3-2,TRBD2,.,TRBJ2-1,TGTGCCAGCAGCCATGCGTATGGGACTATCCGCAATGAGCAGTTCTTC,CASSHAYGTIRNEQFF
TRBV3-1/TRBV3-2,.,.,TRBJ1-4,TGTGCCAGCAGCCAAGGGGGAGGGACTACTAATGAAAAACTGTTTTTT,CASSQGGGTTNEKLFF
TRBV13,TRBD2,.,TRBJ2-7,TGTGCCAGCAGCTCGCCCCGCGGGACTAGCGGGAGCCACGAGCAGTACTTC,CASSSPRGTSGSHEQYF
TRBV7-2,TRBD2,few,TRBJ2-5,TGTGCCAGCAAAACTAGCGGGGGCGGGGAGACCCAGTACTTC,CASKTSGGGETQYF
TRBV6-1,TRBD1,.,TRBJ1-2,TGTGCCAGCAGTGAATACAGGGGTAACTATGGCTACACCTTC,CASSEYRGNYGYTF
TRBV5-1,TRBD1,.,TRBJ1-1,TGCGCCAGCAGCTTGATTGGACAGGTTAACACTGAAGCTTTCTTT,CASSLIGQVNTEAFF
TRBV7-9,.,.,TRBJ2-7,TGTGCCAGCAGCTCTAGTGGCCAGTTCGGCGAGCAGTACTTC,CASSSSGQFGEQYF
TRBV5-1,TRBD1,.,TRBJ2-5,TGCGCCAGCAGCTTGGTCCCGACAGGGTTGGAGACCCAGTACTTC,CASSLVPTGLETQYF
TRBV19,TRBD2,few,TRBJ2-5,TGTGCCACGAAGACTAGCGGGACAGGGGAGACCCAGTACTTC,CATKTSGTGETQYF
TRBV30,.,.,TRBJ1-2,TGTGCCTGGAGTCCAAACCGGGACAATAACTATGGCTACACCTTC,CAWSPNRDNNYGYTF
TRBV6-1,TRBD1,few,TRBJ1-6,TGTGCCAGCAGTGAGCGAGACAGGGGATATTCACCCCTCCACTTT,CASSERDRGYSPLHF